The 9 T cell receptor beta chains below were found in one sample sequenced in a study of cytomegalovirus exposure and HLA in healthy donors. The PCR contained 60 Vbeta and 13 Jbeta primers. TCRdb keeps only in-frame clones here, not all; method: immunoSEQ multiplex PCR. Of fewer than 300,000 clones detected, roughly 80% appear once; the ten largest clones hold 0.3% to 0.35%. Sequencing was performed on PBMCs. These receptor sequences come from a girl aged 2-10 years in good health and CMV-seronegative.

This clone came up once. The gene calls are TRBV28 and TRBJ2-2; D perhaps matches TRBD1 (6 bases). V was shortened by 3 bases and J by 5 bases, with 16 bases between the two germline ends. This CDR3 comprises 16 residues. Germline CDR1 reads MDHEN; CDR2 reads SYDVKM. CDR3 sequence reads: CASSFFKQGRTGELFF. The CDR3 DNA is TGTGCCAGCAGTTTCTTTAAACAGGGCCGGACCGGGGAGCTGTTTTTT.

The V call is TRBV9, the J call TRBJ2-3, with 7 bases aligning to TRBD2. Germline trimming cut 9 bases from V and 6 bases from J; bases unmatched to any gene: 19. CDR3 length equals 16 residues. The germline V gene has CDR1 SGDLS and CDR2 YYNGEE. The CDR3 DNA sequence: TGTGCCACAAGACTAGCTAGACCCACCTCCACGGATACGCAGTATTTT. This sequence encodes CATRLARPTSTDTQYF.

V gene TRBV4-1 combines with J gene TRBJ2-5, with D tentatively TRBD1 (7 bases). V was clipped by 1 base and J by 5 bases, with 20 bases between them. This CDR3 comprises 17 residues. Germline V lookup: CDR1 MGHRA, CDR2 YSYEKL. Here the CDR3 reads CASSQGLLQGGRETQYF. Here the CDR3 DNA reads TGCGCCAGCAGCCAAGGGCTCCTTCAGGGGGGTCGGGAGACCCAGTACTTC.

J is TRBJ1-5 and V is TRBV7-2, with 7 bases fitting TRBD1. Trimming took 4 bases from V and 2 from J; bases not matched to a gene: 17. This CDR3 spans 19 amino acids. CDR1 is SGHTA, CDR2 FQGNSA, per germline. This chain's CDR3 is CASSSLRPLWRGRNQPQHF. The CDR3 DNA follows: TGTGCCAGCAGCTCGTTACGACCTTTGTGGAGGGGGCGCAATCAGCCCCAGCATTTT. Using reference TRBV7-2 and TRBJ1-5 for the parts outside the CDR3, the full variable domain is GAGVSQSPSNKVTEKGKDVELRCDPISGHTALYWYRQSLGQGLEFLIYFQGNSAPDKSGLPSDRFSAERTGGSVSTLTIQRTQQEDSAVYLCASSSLRPLWRGRNQPQHFGDGTRLSIL.

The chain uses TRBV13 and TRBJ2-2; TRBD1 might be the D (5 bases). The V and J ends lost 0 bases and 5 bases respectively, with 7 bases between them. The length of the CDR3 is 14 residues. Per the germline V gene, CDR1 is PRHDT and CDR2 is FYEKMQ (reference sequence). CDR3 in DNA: TGTGCCAGCAGCTTAGGACAGGATACCGGGGAGCTGTTTTTT. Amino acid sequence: CASSLGQDTGELFF.

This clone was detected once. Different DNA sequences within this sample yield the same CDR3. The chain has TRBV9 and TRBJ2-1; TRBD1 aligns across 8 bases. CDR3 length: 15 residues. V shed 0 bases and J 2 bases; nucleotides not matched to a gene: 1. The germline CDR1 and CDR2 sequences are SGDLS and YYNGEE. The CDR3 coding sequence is TGTGCCAGCAGCGTAGCAGGGGGCCCCTACAATGAGCAGTTCTTC. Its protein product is CASSVAGGPYNEQFF.

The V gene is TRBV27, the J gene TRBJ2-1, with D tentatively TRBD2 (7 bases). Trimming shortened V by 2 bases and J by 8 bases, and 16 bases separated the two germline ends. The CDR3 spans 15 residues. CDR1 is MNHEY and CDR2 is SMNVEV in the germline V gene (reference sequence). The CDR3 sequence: CASSLVGGPSDEQFF. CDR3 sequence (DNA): TGTGCCAGCAGTTTAGTCGGGGGGCCATCGGATGAGCAGTTCTTC.

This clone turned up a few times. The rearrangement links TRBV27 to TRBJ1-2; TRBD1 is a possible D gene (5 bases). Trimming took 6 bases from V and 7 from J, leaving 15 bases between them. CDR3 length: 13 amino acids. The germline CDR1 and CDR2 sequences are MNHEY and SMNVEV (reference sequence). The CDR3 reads CASSPWGVGGYTF. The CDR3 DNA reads TGTGCCAGCAGCCCCTGGGGGGTAGGTGGCTACACCTTC.

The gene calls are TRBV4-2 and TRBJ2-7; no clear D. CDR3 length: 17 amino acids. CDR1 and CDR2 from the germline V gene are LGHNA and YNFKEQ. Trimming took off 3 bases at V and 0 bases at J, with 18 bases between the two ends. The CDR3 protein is CASSQLLGRHSSYEQYF. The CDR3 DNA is TGTGCCAGCAGCCAGTTACTGGGCAGGCACAGCTCCTACGAGCAGTACTTC.